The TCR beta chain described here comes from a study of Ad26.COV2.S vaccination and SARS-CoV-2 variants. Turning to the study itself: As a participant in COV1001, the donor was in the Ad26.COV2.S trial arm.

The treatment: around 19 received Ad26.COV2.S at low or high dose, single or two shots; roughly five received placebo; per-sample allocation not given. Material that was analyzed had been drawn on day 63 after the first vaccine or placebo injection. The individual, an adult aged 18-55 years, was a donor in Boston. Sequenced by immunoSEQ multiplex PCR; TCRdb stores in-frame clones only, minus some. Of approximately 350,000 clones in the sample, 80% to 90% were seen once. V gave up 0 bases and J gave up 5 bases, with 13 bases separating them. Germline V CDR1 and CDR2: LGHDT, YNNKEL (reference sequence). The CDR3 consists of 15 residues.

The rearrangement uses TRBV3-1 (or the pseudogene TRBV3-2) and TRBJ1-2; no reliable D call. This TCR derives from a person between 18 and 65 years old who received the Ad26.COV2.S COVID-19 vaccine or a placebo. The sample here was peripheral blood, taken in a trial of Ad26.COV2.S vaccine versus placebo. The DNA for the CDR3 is TGTGCCAGCAGCCAAGATAAGGGTAGGAGGTATGGCTACACCTTC. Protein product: CASSQDKGRRYGYTF.